One and the same sample provided the 7 T cell receptor beta chains below, sequenced in a study of control samples from healthy donors and cancer patients. Profiled with immunoSEQ multiplex PCR; TCRdb holds only in-frame clones, not every one. Among approximately 170,000 clones listed, around 90% were seen once. Sequencing used blood. The receptors shown here come from a woman aged 45-60 years in good health.

This rearrangement joins TRBV5-5 to TRBJ2-7; D remains unclear. CDR3 length equals 12 residues. The germline CDR1 and CDR2 sequences are SGHKS and YYEKEE (reference sequence). Trimming cost V 2 bases and J 6 bases, with 9 bases left between them. The CDR3: CASSFAAIEQYF. The CDR3 region has the DNA TGTGCCAGCAGCTTCGCGGCGATCGAGCAGTACTTC. Complete variable domain (other parts from reference TRBV5-5 and TRBJ2-7): DAGVTQSPTHLIKTRGQQVTLRCSPISGHKSVSWYQQVLGQGPQFIFQYYEKEERGRGNFPDRFSARQFPNYSSELNVNALLLGDSALYLCASSFAAIEQYFGPGTRLTVT.

The chain recombines TRBV30 with TRBJ1-2; 10 nucleotides match TRBD1. The CDR3 runs 15 residues. Germline V gives CDR1 GTSNPN, CDR2 SVGIG (reference sequence). V was clipped by 7 bases and J by 7 bases; unmatched bases: 15. CDR3 DNA sequence: TGTGCCTCCCCGGGACAGGGGACAAGTGGTGGTGGCTACACCTTC. Residues: CASPGQGTSGGGYTF.

This sequence joins TRBV5-1 and TRBJ1-1; possibly TRBD1 for D (5 bases). CDR1 is SGHRS, CDR2 YFSETQ, per germline. The CDR3 covers 15 residues. Trimming took 0 bases from V and 1 from J, leaving 10 bases between them. CDR3 bases: TGCGCCAGCAGCTTGGGAGGGCAGGGGAACACTGAAGCTTTCTTT. Protein sequence: CASSLGGQGNTEAFF.

This chain uses TRBV4-1 with TRBJ2-7; the D call may be TRBD1 or TRBD2 (5 bases each). Looked up from germline, CDR1 is MGHRA and CDR2 is YSYEKL. The CDR3 runs to 13 residues. The germline V and J ends were trimmed by 4 bases and 5 bases, with 12 bases remaining between them. DNA of the CDR3: TGCGCCAGCAGCCCGGGGCCCATGGACGAGCAGTACTTC. This encodes CASSPGPMDEQYF.

The chain recombines TRBV28 with TRBJ1-4; TRBD1 matches 7 bases. V lost 6 bases and J lost 7; bases outside the gene matches: 14. The CDR3 is 16 amino acids. CDR1 is MDHEN and CDR2 is SYDVKM in the germline V gene. As DNA, the CDR3 is TGTGCCAGCAGCCGCCGCCCCGGGACAGTAGGTGAAAAACTGTTTTTT. It specifies CASSRRPGTVGEKLFF.

DNA of the CDR3: TGCAGCGTGTCAGATGAGACCCAGTACTTC. Translating it yields CSVSDETQYF. V usage is TRBV29-1 and J usage is TRBJ2-5, with no clear D. This CDR3 region has 10 residues. Deletions cut 6 bases from V and 5 bases from J, with 7 bases between. Germline CDR1 is SQVTM and CDR2 is ANQGSEA. Complete variable domain (other parts from reference TRBV29-1 and TRBJ2-5): SAVISQKPSRDICQRGTSLTIQCQVDSQVTMMFWYRQQPGQSLTLIATANQGSEATYESGFVIDKFPISRPNLTFSTLTVSNMSPEDSSIYLCSVSDETQYFGPGTRLLVL.

J is TRBJ2-7 and V is TRBV29-1, with TRBD1 identical over 11 bases. Germline trimming cut 7 bases from V and 3 bases from J; bases unmatched to any gene: 2. The CDR3 length is 12 residues. The germline V gene encodes CDR1 SQVTM and CDR2 ANQGSEA. The CDR3 DNA sequence: TGCAGCGGTGGGACAGGGGGCTACGAGCAGTACTTC. Translation gives CSGGTGGYEQYF.